The text below deals with one TCR beta chain. These data belong to a study of cytomegalovirus exposure and HLA in healthy donors. TCRdb keeps only in-frame clones here, not all; method: immunoSEQ multiplex PCR. Here the sample spans more than 95,000 clones, approximately 90% being singletons. The sequencing input was PBMCs. The clonotype comes from a man aged 18 to 30 in good health and CMV-seropositive.

The CDR3 DNA reads TGCGCCAGCAGTGACCCTACCGGGACAGCAAACACTGAAGCTTTCTTT. It translates to CASSDPTGTANTEAFF. The chain joins TRBV10-2 to TRBJ1-1; 7 bases are a match to TRBD1. The CDR3 has 16 residues. Germline CDR1 is WSHSY and CDR2 is SAAADI. Germline trimming cut 3 bases from V and 2 bases from J; bases unmatched to any gene: 9.